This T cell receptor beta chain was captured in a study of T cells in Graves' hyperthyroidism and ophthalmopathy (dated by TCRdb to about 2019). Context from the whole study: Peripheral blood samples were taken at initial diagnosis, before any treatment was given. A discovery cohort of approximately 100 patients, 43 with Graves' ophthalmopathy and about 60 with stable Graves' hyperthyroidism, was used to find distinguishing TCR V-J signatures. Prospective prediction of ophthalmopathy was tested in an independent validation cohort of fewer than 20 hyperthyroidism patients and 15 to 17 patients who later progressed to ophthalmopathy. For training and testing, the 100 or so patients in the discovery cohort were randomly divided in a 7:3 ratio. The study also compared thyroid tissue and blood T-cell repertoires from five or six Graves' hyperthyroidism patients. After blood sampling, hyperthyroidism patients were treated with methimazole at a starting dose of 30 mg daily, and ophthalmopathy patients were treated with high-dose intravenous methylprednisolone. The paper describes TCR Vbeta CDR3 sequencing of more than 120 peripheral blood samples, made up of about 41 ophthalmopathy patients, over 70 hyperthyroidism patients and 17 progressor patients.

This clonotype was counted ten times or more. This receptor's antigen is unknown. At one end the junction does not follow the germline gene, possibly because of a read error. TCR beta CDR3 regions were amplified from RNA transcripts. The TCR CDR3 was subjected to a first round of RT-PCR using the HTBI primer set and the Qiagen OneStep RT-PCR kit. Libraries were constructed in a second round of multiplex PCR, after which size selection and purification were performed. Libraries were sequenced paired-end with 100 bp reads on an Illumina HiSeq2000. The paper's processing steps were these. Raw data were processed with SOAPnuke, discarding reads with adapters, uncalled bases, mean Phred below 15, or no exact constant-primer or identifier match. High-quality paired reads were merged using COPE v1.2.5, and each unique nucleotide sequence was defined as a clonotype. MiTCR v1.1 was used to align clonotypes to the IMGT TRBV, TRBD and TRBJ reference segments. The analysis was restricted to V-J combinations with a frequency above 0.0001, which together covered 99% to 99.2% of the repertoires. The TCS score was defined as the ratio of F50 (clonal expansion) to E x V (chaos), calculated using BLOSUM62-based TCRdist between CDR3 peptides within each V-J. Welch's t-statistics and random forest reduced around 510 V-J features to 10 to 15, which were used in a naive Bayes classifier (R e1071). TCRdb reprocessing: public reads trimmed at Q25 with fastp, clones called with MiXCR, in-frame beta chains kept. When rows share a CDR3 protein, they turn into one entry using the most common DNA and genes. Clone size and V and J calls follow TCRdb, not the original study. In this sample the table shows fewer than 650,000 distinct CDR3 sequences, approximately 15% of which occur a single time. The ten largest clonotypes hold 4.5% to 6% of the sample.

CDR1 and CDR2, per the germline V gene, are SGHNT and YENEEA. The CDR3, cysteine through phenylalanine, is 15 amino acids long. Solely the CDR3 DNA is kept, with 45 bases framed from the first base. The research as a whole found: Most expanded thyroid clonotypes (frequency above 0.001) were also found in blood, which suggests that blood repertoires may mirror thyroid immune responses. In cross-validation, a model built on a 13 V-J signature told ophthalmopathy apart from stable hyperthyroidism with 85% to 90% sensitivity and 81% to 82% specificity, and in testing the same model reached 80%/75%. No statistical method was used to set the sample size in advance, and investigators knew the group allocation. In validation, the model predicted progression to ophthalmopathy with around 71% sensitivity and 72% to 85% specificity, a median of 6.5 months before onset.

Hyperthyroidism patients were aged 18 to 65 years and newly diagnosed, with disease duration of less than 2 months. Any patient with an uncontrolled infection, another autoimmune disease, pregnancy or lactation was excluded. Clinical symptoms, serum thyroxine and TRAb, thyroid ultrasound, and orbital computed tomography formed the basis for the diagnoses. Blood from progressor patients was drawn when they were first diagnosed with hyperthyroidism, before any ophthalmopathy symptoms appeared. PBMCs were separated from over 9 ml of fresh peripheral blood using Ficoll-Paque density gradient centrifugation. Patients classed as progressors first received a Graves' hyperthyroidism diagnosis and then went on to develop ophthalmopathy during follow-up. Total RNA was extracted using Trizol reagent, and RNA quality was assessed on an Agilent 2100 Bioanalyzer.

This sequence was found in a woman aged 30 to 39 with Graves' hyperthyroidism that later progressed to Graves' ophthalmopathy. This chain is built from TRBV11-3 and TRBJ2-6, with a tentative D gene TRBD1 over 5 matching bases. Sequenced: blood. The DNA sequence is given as TGTGCCAGCAGTTTAGCAGGGACTGGGGCCAACGTCCTGACTTTC. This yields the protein CASSLAGTGANVLTF. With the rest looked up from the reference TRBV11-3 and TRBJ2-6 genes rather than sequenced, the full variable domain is EAGVVQSPRYKIIEKKQPVAFWCNPISGHNTLYWYLQNLGQGPELLIRYENEEAVDDSQLPKDRFSAERLKGVDSTLKIQPAELGDSAVYLCASSLAGTGANVLTFGAGSRLTVL.